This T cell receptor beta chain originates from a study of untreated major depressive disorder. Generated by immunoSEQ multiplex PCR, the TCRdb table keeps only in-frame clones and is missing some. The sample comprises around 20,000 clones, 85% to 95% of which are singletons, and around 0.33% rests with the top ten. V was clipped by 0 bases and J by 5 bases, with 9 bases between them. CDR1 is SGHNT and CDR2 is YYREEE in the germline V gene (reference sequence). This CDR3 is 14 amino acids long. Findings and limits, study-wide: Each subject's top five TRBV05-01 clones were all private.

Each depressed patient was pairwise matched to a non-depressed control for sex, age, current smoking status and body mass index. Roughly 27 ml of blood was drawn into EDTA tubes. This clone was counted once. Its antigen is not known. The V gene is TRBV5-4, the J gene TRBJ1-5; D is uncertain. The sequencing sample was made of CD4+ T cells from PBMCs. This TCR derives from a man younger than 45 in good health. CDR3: CASSLDGIHQPQHF. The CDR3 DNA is TGTGCCAGCAGCTTGGACGGCATCCATCAGCCCCAGCATTTT.